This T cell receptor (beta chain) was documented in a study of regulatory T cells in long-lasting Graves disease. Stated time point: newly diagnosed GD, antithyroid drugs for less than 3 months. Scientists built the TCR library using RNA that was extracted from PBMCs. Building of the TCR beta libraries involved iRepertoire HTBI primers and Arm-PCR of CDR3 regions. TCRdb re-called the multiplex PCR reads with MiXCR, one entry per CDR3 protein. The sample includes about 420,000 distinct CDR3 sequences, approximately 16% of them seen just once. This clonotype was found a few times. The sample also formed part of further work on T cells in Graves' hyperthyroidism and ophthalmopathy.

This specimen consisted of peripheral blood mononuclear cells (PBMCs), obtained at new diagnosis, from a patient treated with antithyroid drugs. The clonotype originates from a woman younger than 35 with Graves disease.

The CDR3 nucleotides are TGTGCCAGCAGCCCTCTACCGATCACCGGGGAGCTGTTTTTT. As protein: CASSPLPITGELFF. This sequence joins TRBV11-3 and TRBJ2-2; D remains unclear. The CDR3 covers 14 residues. The germline CDR1 and CDR2 sequences are SGHNT and YENEEA. The V gene lost 5 bases and the J gene lost 4 bases, with 11 bases spanning the gap.